Each of the 30 T cell receptor beta chains below was sequenced from the same sample in a study of cytomegalovirus exposure and HLA in healthy donors. The PCR was carried out with 60 Vbeta primers and 13 Jbeta primers. Sequencing used immunoSEQ multiplex PCR; TCRdb keeps in-frame clones, though not all of them. The data show over 80,000 clones, approximately 80% seen once. The sample was PBMCs. The receptors stem from a middle-aged man in good health and CMV-seronegative.

The chain carries TRBV5-4 and TRBJ2-5; D possibly corresponds to TRBD1 (6 bases). The V end was cut by 0 bases, the J end by 3 bases, with 9 bases between. Germline-derived CDR1 and CDR2 are SGHNT and YYREEE (reference sequence). This CDR3 is 14 amino acids long. CDR3 in amino acids: CASSLVTGKETQYF. CDR3 in DNA: TGTGCCAGCAGCTTGGTTACAGGGAAAGAGACCCAGTACTTC.

This clone has just a few counts. The chain carries TRBV4-2 and TRBJ2-7, with 10 bases that match TRBD2. The CDR3 loop spans 15 amino acids. V dropped 4 bases and J dropped 1; count of bases not matched to a gene: 4. Germline loops: CDR1 LGHNA, CDR2 YNFKEQ. The CDR3 DNA reads as TGTGCCAGCAGCCGGGAGCGGGGGGGGTCCTACGAGCAGTACTTC. As protein: CASSRERGGSYEQYF.

The chain carries TRBV9 and TRBJ1-3, with D uncertain. The germline gives CDR1 SGDLS, CDR2 YYNGEE. The CDR3 has 15 amino acids. The V end was cut by 4 bases, the J end by 1 base, with 12 bases between. CDR3 in amino acids: CASSSGRKSGNTIYF. The CDR3 coding sequence is TGTGCCAGCAGCTCAGGCCGGAAATCTGGAAACACCATATATTTT.

This chain connects TRBV7-2 to TRBJ1-2, with D tentatively TRBD1 (6 bases). The CDR3 extends over 14 amino acids. Trimming cost V 0 bases and J 7 bases, with 12 bases left between them. CDR1 is SGHTA, CDR2 FQGNSA, per germline. CDR3 DNA: TGTGCCAGCAGCTTAGCACAGGGTGAGCGTGGCTACACCTTC. Amino acid sequence: CASSLAQGERGYTF.

The chain is built from TRBV28 and TRBJ2-1; 11 nucleotides align to TRBD1. Germline CDR1 reads MDHEN; CDR2 reads SYDVKM. The CDR3 covers 14 residues. V was pared by 6 bases and J by 6 bases, with 4 bases of the junction left unmatched. The CDR3 region is CASRGQGVRNEQFF. In DNA form, the CDR3 reads TGTGCCAGCAGGGGACAGGGGGTCCGCAATGAGCAGTTCTTC.

The rearrangement joins TRBV27 to TRBJ2-5, with TRBD1 matching 12 bases. The J call may be mistaken, given a closer DNA end match to TRBJ2-7. The CDR3 has 16 residues. Germline V gene sequence: CDR1 MNHEY, CDR2 SMNVEV (reference sequence). The CDR3 region has the DNA TGTGCCAGCAGTCCGGGGACAGGGGGCCCCACCTACGAGCAGTACTTC. Its protein is CASSPGTGGPTYEQYF.

This clone has just one count. The chain recombines TRBV7-6 with TRBJ2-7, with D possibly being TRBD2 (5 bases). The CDR3 has 14 amino acids. Per the germline V gene, CDR1 is SGHVS and CDR2 is FNYEAQ. The V gene lost 1 base and the J gene lost 6 bases, with 13 bases spanning the gap. CDR3 in DNA: TGTGCCAGCAGCTTAGGAACGGGGAAGAGCGAGCAGTACTTC. It specifies CASSLGTGKSEQYF.

The chain couples TRBV4-3 to TRBJ2-3; possibly TRBD1 for D (5 bases). Germline CDR1 reads LGHNA; CDR2 reads YSLEER. The CDR3 loop spans 16 amino acids. V was cut by 0 bases and J by 2 bases, with 12 bases left in between. CDR3 sequence (DNA): TGCGCCAGCAGCCAAGATGACGCCAGGGTCACAGATACGCAGTATTTT. Protein: CASSQDDARVTDTQYF.

This chain uses TRBV5-1 with TRBJ1-1; D perhaps matches TRBD1 (6 bases). The CDR3 contains 15 residues. CDR1 is SGHRS and CDR2 is YFSETQ in the germline V gene. Deletions cut 4 bases from V and 3 bases from J, with 16 bases between. The CDR3 sequence is CASSPPRTDHTEAFF. In DNA, the CDR3 is TGCGCCAGCAGCCCGCCCCGGACAGACCACACTGAAGCTTTCTTT.

This chain uses TRBV18 with TRBJ1-3; D might be TRBD1 (5 bases). The V end was cut by 2 bases, the J end by 0 bases, with 11 bases between. This CDR3 has 16 residues. Germline V CDR1 and CDR2: KGHSH, LQKENI. The CDR3 region has the DNA TGTGCCAGCTCACCAGGAGGGCAGGGCTCTGGAAACACCATATATTTT. Amino acid sequence: CASSPGGQGSGNTIYF. Full variable domain (remainder filled in from reference TRBV18 and TRBJ1-3): NAGVMQNPRHLVRRRGQEARLRCSPMKGHSHVYWYRQLPEEGLKFMVYLQKENIIDESGMPKERFSAEFPKEGPSILRIQQVVRGDSAAYFCASSPGGQGSGNTIYFGEGSWLTVV.

The CDR3 sequence is CASSVGQVSYEQYF. The CDR3 nucleotides are TGTGCCAGCAGCGTAGGGCAGGTGTCCTACGAGCAGTACTTC. J is TRBJ2-5 and V is TRBV9; D unclear. The end of the DNA is better explained by TRBJ2-7, so the J call may be wrong. The CDR3 is made up of 14 amino acids. Germline CDR1 and CDR2: SGDLS and YYNGEE.

The V and J genes are TRBV6-6 and TRBJ1-2; 8 positions match TRBD1. The CDR3 extends over 15 amino acids. Germline values: CDR1 MNHNY, CDR2 SVGAGI (reference sequence). V gave up 2 bases and J gave up 6 bases; unmatched junction bases: 8. CDR3 region: CASSYSETGVNGYTF. DNA of the CDR3: TGTGCCAGCAGTTACAGCGAGACAGGGGTTAATGGCTACACCTTC.

CDR3 sequence reads: CASSWRTGVRDEQFF. Written as DNA, the CDR3 is TGTGCCAGCAGCTGGCGGACAGGGGTTAGGGATGAGCAGTTCTTC. The chain joins TRBV5-8 to TRBJ2-1; 9 bases are shared with TRBD1. CDR1 and CDR2 from the germline V gene are SGHTS and YDEGEE. The CDR3 length is 15 residues. The junction had 9 bases not matched to a gene; V was cut back by 3 bases and J by 8 bases.

This chain links TRBV28 with TRBJ2-5; D gene ambiguous. Gene TRBJ2-7 matches the end of the DNA better, so the J call may be wrong. Germline loops: CDR1 MDHEN, CDR2 SYDVKM. The CDR3 has 13 amino acids. CDR3 nucleotide sequence: TGTGCCAGCAGGACACCCAACTCCTACGAGCAGTACTTC. This sequence encodes CASRTPNSYEQYF.

The gene calls are TRBV7-9 and TRBJ1-2; a weak D match, TRBD1 (5 bases). V was shortened by 5 bases and J by 5 bases, with 18 bases between the two germline ends. CDR3 length: 15 amino acids. CDR1 is SEHNR and CDR2 is FQNEAQ in the germline V gene (reference sequence). CDR3: CASSPDTGSRYGYTF. In nucleotides, the CDR3 is TGTGCCAGCAGCCCTGACACAGGCTCTCGATATGGCTACACCTTC.

The CDR3 is CASSQDRRTETQYF. The CDR3 DNA is TGCGCCAGCAGCCAAGATAGGAGAACTGAGACCCAGTACTTC. V is TRBV4-3 and J is TRBJ2-5; D gene ambiguous. Germline V gives CDR1 LGHNA, CDR2 YSLEER. V lost 0 bases and J 5 bases, leaving 10 bases between the germline ends. The CDR3 is 14 amino acids.

The chain couples TRBV27 to TRBJ1-2, with TRBD1 identical over 7 bases. This CDR3 comprises 15 residues. CDR1 MNHEY and CDR2 SMNVEV come from the germline V gene (reference sequence). Trimming cost V 6 bases and J 4 bases; bases outside gene matches: 11. As DNA, the CDR3 is TGTGCCAGCAGGTACCGAGACAGGGCACTCTATGGCTACACCTTC. It specifies CASRYRDRALYGYTF.

The V and J genes are TRBV5-8 and TRBJ1-2; 7 nucleotides align to TRBD1. Losses at the gene ends were 0 bases for V and 2 bases for J; bases not matched to a gene: 10. The CDR3 is 17 amino acids. The germline gives CDR1 SGHTS, CDR2 YDEGEE. The CDR3 sequence is CASSLGTGDVDNYGYTF. The CDR3 nucleotides read TGTGCCAGCAGCTTGGGGACAGGCGACGTCGACAACTATGGCTACACCTTC.

The chain joins TRBV27 to TRBJ1-2; the D is unclear. V dropped 9 bases and J dropped 0 bases, with 11 bases sitting between them. Germline CDR1 MNHEY, CDR2 SMNVEV (reference sequence). This CDR3 comprises 13 residues. CDR3 in DNA: TGTGCCAGTACGGTGGGCCCTAACTATGGCTACACCTTC. Its protein is CASTVGPNYGYTF.

This chain joins TRBV2 and TRBJ2-2; 10 bases match TRBD1. CDR1 and CDR2 (germline): SNHLY, FYNNEI. The CDR3 length is 13 residues. V was clipped by 9 bases and J by 6 bases; unmatched bases: 4. DNA for the CDR3: TGTGCCAGGGGGGACAGGGGTTCCGGGGAGCTGTTTTTT. Its protein product is CARGDRGSGELFF. The full variable domain, completed using reference TRBV2 and TRBJ2-2, is EPEVTQTPSHQVTQMGQEVILRCVPISNHLYFYWYRQILGQKVEFLVSFYNNEISEKSEIFDDQFSVERPDGSNFTLKIRSTKLEDSAMYFCARGDRGSGELFFGEGSRLTVL.

The rearrangement links TRBV5-6 to TRBJ1-4, with 9 bases that match TRBD1. The CDR3 runs to 15 residues. Losses at the gene ends were 3 bases for V and 7 bases for J; bases not matched to a gene: 7. Germline V gives CDR1 SGHDT, CDR2 YYEEEE. The CDR3 DNA follows: TGTGCCAGCAGCTCTGCCGGGACAGGGCGTGAAAAACTGTTTTTT. It is translated as CASSSAGTGREKLFF.

The genes are TRBV5-4 and TRBJ1-1; 12 bases line up with TRBD1. Germline V gene lookup returns CDR1 SGHNT and CDR2 YYREEE (reference sequence). This CDR3 comprises 16 residues. The trim removed 2 bases at V and 4 bases at J, leaving 6 bases unmatched. The CDR3 coding sequence is TGTGCCAGCAGCTTCCGGGACAGGGGGCAGGTCACTGAAGCTTTCTTT. The encoded protein is CASSFRDRGQVTEAFF.

The gene calls are TRBV30 and TRBJ1-1, with D possibly being TRBD1 (6 bases). V was clipped by 3 bases and J by 3 bases, with 20 bases between them. In germline, CDR1 is GTSNPN, CDR2 SVGIG (reference sequence). CDR3 size: 16 residues. This CDR3 is CAWRGVRGRRDTEAFF. As DNA, the CDR3 is TGTGCCTGGAGAGGAGTCAGGGGACGTCGGGACACTGAAGCTTTCTTT.

This clone appeared a few times. CDR3 protein: CASSDTSTDTQYF. The CDR3, as DNA: TGCGCCAGCAGTGATACTAGCACAGATACGCAGTATTTT. This chain joins TRBV10-1 and TRBJ2-3; D is ambiguous. From germline, CDR1 is WNHNN and CDR2 SYGVQD (reference sequence). V was clipped by 3 bases and J by 0 bases, with 4 bases between them. The CDR3 consists of 13 residues.

The gene calls are TRBV2 and TRBJ2-7, with 10 bases aligning to TRBD1. In germline, CDR1 is SNHLY, CDR2 FYNNEI. CDR3 size: 15 residues. The trim removed 6 bases at V and 4 bases at J, leaving 9 bases unmatched. The CDR3 is CASRKPGQGLYEQYF. CDR3 DNA sequence: TGTGCCAGCAGAAAACCGGGACAGGGGCTATACGAGCAGTACTTC.

Only a few counts were recorded for this clone. The genes are TRBV6-1 and TRBJ2-3; D gene uncertain. Trimming cost V 1 base and J 3 bases, with 11 bases left between them. The CDR3 runs to 15 residues. Germline assignment: CDR1 MNHNS and CDR2 SASEGT. This CDR3 reads CASSEGGSGTDTQYF. Written as DNA, the CDR3 is TGTGCCAGCAGTGAAGGAGGCAGTGGAACAGATACGCAGTATTTT.

The V and J genes are TRBV30 and TRBJ2-3, with 7 bases matching TRBD1. The CDR3 has 14 residues. Trimming at V came to 3 bases and at J to 0 bases, leaving 3 bases not matched to a gene. From germline, CDR1 is GTSNPN and CDR2 SVGIG (reference sequence). CDR3 nucleotide sequence: TGTGCCTGGAGACAGGGGATGAGCACAGATACGCAGTATTTT. It encodes CAWRQGMSTDTQYF.

The chain joins TRBV5-4 to TRBJ1-1, with D possibly being TRBD1 (6 bases). This CDR3 comprises 16 residues. Germline assignment: CDR1 SGHNT and CDR2 YYREEE (reference sequence). V lost 6 bases to trimming and J lost 1 base, with 19 bases between them. The CDR3 coding sequence is TGTGCCAGCAAAACTTCGGGGGGCGAGAGGAACACTGAAGCTTTCTTT. This translates into CASKTSGGERNTEAFF.

The CDR3 region is CASSRLDLAANNEQFF. In DNA form, the CDR3 reads TGCGCCAGCAGCCGACTCGACTTGGCGGCCAACAATGAGCAGTTCTTC. The V call is TRBV5-1, the J call TRBJ2-1, with no clear D. The V and J ends lost 4 bases and 5 bases respectively, with 19 bases between them. The CDR3 runs to 16 residues. Germline CDR1 and CDR2: SGHRS and YFSETQ.

The chain is built from TRBV7-9 and TRBJ1-6, with a possible D match to TRBD1 (6 bases). Trimming shortened V by 6 bases and J by 8 bases, and 14 bases separated the two germline ends. The CDR3 spans 14 residues. Germline V lookup: CDR1 SEHNR, CDR2 FQNEAQ (reference sequence). Written as DNA, the CDR3 is TGTGCCAGCAGGGAAGCAGGGGTCTATTCACCCCTCCACTTT. Translating it yields CASREAGVYSPLHF.